Listed below are T cell receptor beta chains from one sample, sequenced in a study of blood T cell repertoires in COVID-19. Libraries were prepared by immunoSEQ multiplex PCR; TCRdb keeps only in-frame clonotypes and omits some of them. The sample yields about 250,000 clones, 70% to 90% seen once. Sequenced sample: peripheral blood. The source is a woman aged 30 to 39 with COVID-19, enrolled during active disease. Each CDR3 is given with its conserved first and last residue. The D gene is left open where the match is weak. A clone size is listed for some rows: how often the clone was seen (once, few, many), or a class if it is expanded.

TRBV6-2/TRBV6-3	TRBJ2-3	NA	TRBD1	TGTGCCAGCAGCGAGCCCAGGGGGCGGACCTTCACAGATACGCAGTATTTT	CASSEPRGRTFTDTQYF
TRBV11-3	TRBJ1-2	NA	TRBD1	TGTGCCAGCAGCTTGACAGGGTCCTATGGCTACACCTTC	CASSLTGSYGYTF
TRBV19	TRBJ2-1	many	TRBD2	TGTGCCAGTAGTTCCCTTAGCGGGAGTTTCTACAATGAGCAGTTCTTC	CASSSLSGSFYNEQFF
TRBV9	TRBJ1-1	NA	NA	TGTGCCAGCAGCGTAGGGGGCAGTACTGAAGCTTTCTTT	CASSVGGSTEAFF
TRBV7-9	TRBJ1-5	once	NA	TGTGCCAGCAGCTTTGGGACTTCTAATCAGCCCCAGCATTTT	CASSFGTSNQPQHF
TRBV5-6	TRBJ2-2	few	TRBD2	TGTGCCAGCAGCTCAAGGCTAGCGGGGTTGACCGGGGAGCTGTTTTTT	CASSSRLAGLTGELFF
TRBV4-1	TRBJ1-6	once	TRBD1	TGCGCCAGCAGCCAGGCCTCCGGGACAGCAGATAATTCACCCCTCCACTTT	CASSQASGTADNSPLHF
TRBV7-8	TRBJ2-3	NA	NA	TGTGCCAGCAGCCGAGGCGGCGGTCCCCCTGGGACAGATACGCAGTATTTT	CASSRGGGPPGTDTQYF
TRBV28	TRBJ1-2	once	NA	TGTGCCAGCAGTTTGGGCGCCGGCTTGACAGCCCACTTC	CASSLGAGLTAHF
TRBV5-1	TRBJ2-3	once	TRBD2	TGCGCCAGCAGCTTGGATAGGACTAGCGGGAGAGAATGGGCCACAGATACGCAGTATTTT	CASSLDRTSGREWATDTQYF
TRBV9	TRBJ2-3	once	TRBD2	TGTGCCAGCAGCCCCAAAGGACTAGCGGGGGCCAGCACAGATACGCAGTATTTT	CASSPKGLAGASTDTQYF
TRBV3-1/TRBV3-2	TRBJ2-3	NA	NA	TGTGCCAGCAGCCAAGAAGGTCGGGGGTCTAGCACAGATACGCAGTATTTT	CASSQEGRGSSTDTQYF
TRBV7-9	TRBJ2-1	NA	TRBD1	TGTGCCAGCAGCTTAGAGAGAAGGGGACAGGGATGGTGGAATGAGCAGTTCTTC	CASSLERRGQGWWNEQFF
TRBV14	TRBJ1-1	NA	NA	TGTGCCAGCAGCCTAAACAGGGCATTCACTGAAGCTTTCTTT	CASSLNRAFTEAFF
TRBV28	TRBJ2-7	NA	NA	TGTGCCAGCAGCCCTACCTTACAGGGAAGGGGCTACGAGCAGTACTTC	CASSPTLQGRGYEQYF
TRBV7-9	TRBJ2-6	NA	TRBD1	TGTGCCAGCAAACTCGGCCGGACAGGGCTCTCTGGGGCCAACGTCCTGACTTTC	CASKLGRTGLSGANVLTF
TRBV2	TRBJ2-1	NA	TRBD2	TGTGCCAGCAGATTATTTGGCCTCCGGGGGGCCTACAATGAGCAGTTCTTC	CASRLFGLRGAYNEQFF
TRBV11-2	TRBJ1-1	NA	NA	TGTGCCAGCAGCCCAAATTCGGCTGAAGCTTTCTTT	CASSPNSAEAFF
TRBV10-2	TRBJ2-1	NA	TRBD2	TGCGCCAGCAGTGAAACCTTGGGACTAGCGGCCTCCTACAATGAGCAGTTCTTC	CASSETLGLAASYNEQFF
TRBV28	TRBJ1-3	NA	NA	TGTGCCAGCAGCTGGGGGCACTCTGGAAACACCATATATTTT	CASSWGHSGNTIYF
TRBV7-6	TRBJ2-3	once	NA	TGTGCCAGCAGCTTAGAGGTGGCAGGGGGCACAGATACGCAGTATTTT	CASSLEVAGGTDTQYF
TRBV6-5	TRBJ2-5	NA	NA	TGTGCCAGCTTCGCTAGCGAAGAGACCCAGTACTTC	CASFASEETQYF
TRBV3-1/TRBV3-2	TRBJ2-1	NA	TRBD2	TGTGCCAGCAGCCAAGAATGGCTAGCGGGGGAGGGTGAGCAGTTCTTC	CASSQEWLAGEGEQFF
TRBV7-9	TRBJ2-1	NA	NA	TGTGCCAGCCTTAATGCAGGGTCCTATATTCGTGATGAGCAGTTCTTC	CASLNAGSYIRDEQFF
TRBV5-1	TRBJ2-2	NA	NA	TGCGCCAGCAGCTCCGGGACTCCGAACACCGGGGAGCTGTTTTTT	CASSSGTPNTGELFF
TRBV4-3	TRBJ1-2	NA	TRBD1	TGCGCCAGCAGCCGACGACTAAGGGACAGTTGGAGTGGCTACACCTTC	CASSRRLRDSWSGYTF
TRBV6-5	TRBJ2-1	NA	NA	TGTGCCAGCCGGGGTGGCTCCTACAATGAGCAGTTCTTC	CASRGGSYNEQFF
TRBV12-5	TRBJ2-5	NA	NA	TGTGCTAGTGGTTTGCCCCCAGAAGAGACCCAGTACTTC	CASGLPPEETQYF
TRBV2	TRBJ1-1	NA	TRBD1	TGTGCCAGCAGTGAAAGGGGAGGACAGGGGATCGCTGAAGCTTTCTTT	CASSERGGQGIAEAFF
TRBV5-1	TRBJ2-2	NA	TRBD1	TGCGCCAGCAGTTTACAGGGGAACGGGGAGCTGTTTTTT	CASSLQGNGELFF
TRBV24-1	TRBJ1-2	NA	TRBD1	TGTGCCACCAGTGATCCGGGACAGGGCTATGGCTACACCTTC	CATSDPGQGYGYTF
TRBV29-1	TRBJ2-3	NA	TRBD1	TGCAGCGTAAAACCATGGGACAGGCGAAGCACAGATACGCAGTATTTT	CSVKPWDRRSTDTQYF
TRBV6-4	TRBJ2-1	NA	TRBD2	TGTGCGACTCAAGGATCAGCGGGGGGTGAGCAGTTCTTC	CATQGSAGGEQFF
TRBV4-3	TRBJ1-2	many	NA	TGCGCCAGCAGCCAAGATACGGCCCGGGGGAGGAACTATGGCTACACCTTC	CASSQDTARGRNYGYTF
TRBV12-5	TRBJ2-3	once	TRBD2	TGTGCTAGTGGTTTGGTAAAGGCTAGCGGGAGCTCCAATTCCTTCTCGCAGTATTTT	CASGLVKASGSSNSFSQYF
TRBV4-2	TRBJ1-5	NA	NA	TGTGCCAGCAGCCAAGGAAGGGGAAAGAATCAGCCCCAGCATTTT	CASSQGRGKNQPQHF
TRBV3-1/TRBV3-2	TRBJ2-5	NA	NA	TGTGCCAGCAGCCAAGGCTGGGGCCGTACGAAGACCCAGTACTTC	CASSQGWGRTKTQYF
TRBV5-6	TRBJ2-2	NA	NA	TGTGCCAGCAGCTGGGGGCTCACCGGGGAGCTGTTTTTT	CASSWGLTGELFF
TRBV19	TRBJ2-2	NA	NA	TGTGCCAGTAAAAGCGGCCGCTACCCCACCGGGGAGCTGTTTTTT	CASKSGRYPTGELFF
TRBV18	TRBJ2-3	NA	NA	TGTGCCAGCTCCCCTGTGTGGCTTGGCACAGATACGCAGTATTTT	CASSPVWLGTDTQYF
TRBV28	TRBJ1-5	NA	TRBD1	TGTGCCAGCAGTCTACCGGGACAGGAGCATCAGCCCCAGCATTTT	CASSLPGQEHQPQHF